This TCR beta chain is from a study of T cells in Graves' hyperthyroidism and ophthalmopathy. The wider study: Specimen type is peripheral blood, collected at initial diagnosis prior to any treatment. Study results and limitations: The blood repertoire included most of the expanded thyroid clonotypes above 0.001. Stable hyperthyroidism was told apart from ophthalmopathy by a model built on 13 V-J features.

This clonotype was picked up a small number of times. Antigen specificity is unknown. Amplification targeted TCR beta CDR3 regions from RNA transcripts. Using the HTBI primer set, a first-round RT-PCR was run on the TCR CDR3. Using its own MiXCR run on the multiplex PCR reads, TCRdb lists one record per CDR3 protein. The sample gives approximately 410,000 distinct CDR3 sequences, about 15% of which show up once; roughly 13% is in the top ten. This CDR3 has 14 residues. Per germline, CDR1 SGHDN and CDR2 FVKESK. V lost 4 bases, J lost 3 bases, and 12 bases lay in between. This receptor was obtained from a young man with Graves' ophthalmopathy. The chain links TRBV14 to TRBJ1-2; D is possibly TRBD1 (5 bases). The sample was blood. This chain's CDR3 is CASSLGGKDYGYTF. The DNA of the CDR3 is TGTGCCAGCAGCCTCGGGGGGAAGGACTATGGCTACACCTTC.